The TCR beta chain under discussion was sequenced for a study of beta chain features in type 1 diabetes. The study's findings and limits: Patients' naive, central memory and Treg TCRB repertoires seemed closer to one another than those of healthy donors. When Type 1 diabetes patients were examined, their TCRB CDR3s proved moderately but significantly shorter in all four CD4+ subsets.

The CDR3 length is 13 residues. Germline CDR1 is SGHTA and CDR2 is FQGNSA. V was trimmed by 6 bases and J by 7 bases, leaving 15 bases between them. Since all of the isolated RNA was reverse transcribed, expressed TCRB transcripts were what got sequenced. This table comes from immunoSEQ multiplex PCR, and its TCRdb copy is limited to in-frame clones, with some not included. In the table there are 100,000 to 150,000 clones, 9% of which are singletons. This clone was counted between two and nine times. Its target is not known. The chain is built from TRBV7-2 and TRBJ2-5; D is unclear. The sample consisted of central memory CD4+ T cells from blood. The sequence was collected from a man aged 25-40 years with type 1 diabetes. In nucleotides, the CDR3 is TGTGCCAGCAGGCAGATCGAGGTGGGGACCCAGTACTTC. This translates into CASRQIEVGTQYF.